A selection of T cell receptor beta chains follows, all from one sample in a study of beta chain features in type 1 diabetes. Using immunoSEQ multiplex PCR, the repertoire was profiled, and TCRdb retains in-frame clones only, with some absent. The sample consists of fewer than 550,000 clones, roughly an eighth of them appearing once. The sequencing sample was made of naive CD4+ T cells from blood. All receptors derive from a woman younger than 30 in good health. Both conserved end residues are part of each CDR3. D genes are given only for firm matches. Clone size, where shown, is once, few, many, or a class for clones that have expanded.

CASSFPRDGYTF	TGTGCCAGTAGTTTCCCCAGGGACGGCTACACCTTC	NA	NA	TRBJ1-2	TRBV19
CAWSVKAGWDEQFF	TGTGCCTGGAGTGTAAAGGCGGGCTGGGATGAGCAGTTCTTC	NA	NA	TRBJ2-1	TRBV30
CAWENWEGGEQYF	TGTGCCTGGGAAAACTGGGAGGGCGGGGAGCAGTACTTC	TRBD2	NA	TRBJ2-7	TRBV30
CASSSLRTNEKLFF	TGTGCCAGCAGCTCCCTCAGGACTAATGAAAAACTGTTTTTT	NA	few	TRBJ1-4	TRBV7-8
CASSPGRASYNEQFF	TGTGCCAGCTCACCAGGGAGAGCTTCATACAATGAGCAGTTCTTC	NA	NA	TRBJ2-1	TRBV18
CASSVESWETQYF	TGTGCCAGCAGCGTAGAATCCTGGGAGACCCAGTACTTC	NA	NA	TRBJ2-5	TRBV9
CASSFRQEGSGSPLHF	TGTGCCAGCAGCTTCAGACAAGAGGGATCAGGTTCACCCCTCCACTTT	NA	few	TRBJ1-6	TRBV13
CASSRTDRGYEQYF	TGTGCCAGCAGTCGCACCGACAGGGGATACGAGCAGTACTTC	TRBD1	NA	TRBJ2-7	TRBV7-2
CASSVRASGQPLHF	TGTGCCAGCAGCGTCCGGGCCTCCGGGCAGCCCCTCCACTTT	NA	few	TRBJ1-6	TRBV9
CASSYRRGNYGYTF	TGTGCCAGCAGTTACCGAAGGGGTAATTATGGCTACACCTTC	NA	few	TRBJ1-2	TRBV6-5
CASSPPGSSHPYEQYF	TGTGCCAGCTCACCCCCCGGGTCATCTCATCCCTACGAGCAGTACTTC	NA	few	TRBJ2-7	TRBV18
CSVGTGLLTDTQYF	TGCAGCGTGGGTACGGGACTCCTGACAGATACGCAGTATTTT	NA	NA	TRBJ2-3	TRBV29-1
CASSFIGTVGYEQYF	TGTGCCAGCAGCTTCATCGGGACCGTCGGCTACGAGCAGTACTTC	NA	NA	TRBJ2-7	TRBV11-2
CASSQDWWQGALQHF	TGCGCCAGCAGCCAAGATTGGTGGCAGGGCGCACTCCAGCATTTT	NA	few	TRBJ1-5	TRBV4-1
CATSRGFGYGYTF	TGTGCCACCAGCAGAGGGTTTGGGTATGGCTACACCTTC	NA	NA	TRBJ1-2	TRBV15
CASSAAPRPTDTQYF	TGTGCCAGCAGCGCCGCTCCCCGGCCCACAGATACGCAGTATTTT	NA	few	TRBJ2-3	TRBV9
CATPGGPGTDTQYF	TGTGCCACCCCCGGAGGGCCGGGCACAGATACGCAGTATTTT	NA	NA	TRBJ2-3	TRBV7-9
CAWTSMNTEAFF	TGTGCCTGGACTAGTATGAACACTGAAGCTTTCTTT	NA	many	TRBJ1-1	TRBV30
CASSQLVRVQETQYF	TGCGCCAGCAGCCAGCTCGTCCGGGTCCAAGAGACCCAGTACTTC	NA	few	TRBJ2-5	TRBV4-1
CASSRTDTQYF	TGTGCCAGTAGTCGAACAGATACGCAGTATTTT	NA	few	TRBJ2-3	TRBV2
CASSPLGTGSDTQYF	TGCGCCAGCAGCCCCTTGGGGACAGGATCAGATACGCAGTATTTT	TRBD1	NA	TRBJ2-3	TRBV4-1
CASSQGWSMNTEAFF	TGTGCCAGCAGCCAAGGTTGGTCGATGAACACTGAAGCTTTCTTT	NA	NA	TRBJ1-1	TRBV7-9
CASSFGRSVETQYF	TGTGCCAGCAGTTTCGGCCGTTCCGTAGAGACCCAGTACTTC	NA	NA	TRBJ2-5	TRBV28
CASGQGPGNTIYF	TGTGCCAGCGGGCAGGGTCCTGGAAACACCATATATTTT	NA	few	TRBJ1-3	TRBV6-5
CASSLGRYSNQPQHF	TGTGCCAGCAGCCTGGGACGGTATAGCAATCAGCCCCAGCATTTT	NA	NA	TRBJ1-5	TRBV5-6
CASSLGTWSSYNEQFF	TGTGCCAGCAGCTTAGGGACATGGAGCTCCTACAATGAGCAGTTCTTC	NA	NA	TRBJ2-1	TRBV7-8
CASSLVAGGTDTQYF	TGTGCCAGCAGCTTAGTAGCGGGGGGCACAGATACGCAGTATTTT	TRBD2	NA	TRBJ2-3	TRBV7-2
CASSQLVGEQFF	TGCGCCAGCAGCCAACTAGTTGGTGAGCAGTTCTTC	NA	NA	TRBJ2-1	TRBV4-1
CASSPSPSREQYF	TGTGCCAGCTCACCGTCCCCGTCCCGCGAGCAGTACTTC	NA	NA	TRBJ2-7	TRBV18
CASSPSTGYGYTF	TGTGCCAGCAGCCCCTCAACGGGCTATGGCTACACCTTC	NA	NA	TRBJ1-2	TRBV7-3
CASSLLQEGEQFF	TGTGCCAGCAGCTTACTACAGGAGGGCGAGCAGTTCTTC	NA	few	TRBJ2-1	TRBV7-2
CASSPRLGSGANVLTF	TGTGCCAGCTCACCACGGCTGGGCTCTGGGGCCAACGTCCTGACTTTC	NA	few	TRBJ2-6	TRBV18